This is a list of T cell receptor beta chains from one sample in a study of patients and donors after allogeneic stem cell transplantation. MiXCR, applied by TCRdb to the RT-PCR reads, yields one record per CDR3 protein. In the table there are under 35,000 distinct CDR3 sequences, roughly a third of which are singletons. The specimen was blood, either unsorted or a sorted T cell fraction (not recorded which). The receptors stem from a human donor who was either an allogeneic HSCT recipient or a stem cell or donor lymphocyte infusion donor (not recorded which). It is not recorded whose cells these are; they may come from a transplant donor. CDR3s include the opening cysteine and the closing phenylalanine or tryptophan. A D gene is named only where the DNA matches it firmly. A row's size may be missing; if present it is once, few, many or a size class.

NA,TRBV14,few,TRBJ1-1,CASSQRAWGHRGNTEAFF,TGTGCCAGCAGCCAAAGAGCTTGGGGACACCGTGGGAACACTGAAGCTTTCTTT
NA,TRBV16,few,TRBJ1-6,CASSPRSSYNSPLHF,TGTGCCAGCAGCCCCCGGAGCTCCTATAATTCACCCCTCCACTTT
NA,TRBV20-1,many,TRBJ2-5,CSAKRGPWDETQYF,TGCAGTGCTAAGAGAGGCCCCTGGGACGAGACCCAGTACTTC
NA,TRBV20-1,NA,TRBJ1-3,CSARSGNTIYF,TGCAGTGCTAGATCTGGAAACACCATATATTTT
NA,TRBV7-9,NA,TRBJ2-3,CASSLVQGFTDTQYF,TGTGCCAGCAGCTTAGTACAGGGATTCACAGATACGCAGTATTTT
NA,TRBV7-2,NA,TRBJ1-3,CASSPQGQGAGNTIYF,TGTGCCAGCAGCCCGCAAGGGCAGGGAGCTGGAAACACCATATATTTT
TRBD1,TRBV29-1,NA,TRBJ1-2,CSVHDRAYGYTF,TGCAGCGTTCACGACAGGGCCTATGGCTACACCTTC
NA,TRBV7-9,once,TRBJ2-5,CASSSRGDGETQYF,TGTGCCAGCAGTTCAAGGGGGGACGGGGAGACCCAGTACTTC
TRBD2,TRBV10-2,few,TRBJ2-3,CASRVSGGADTQYF,TGCGCCAGCAGGGTTAGCGGGGGGGCAGATACGCAGTATTTT
TRBD1,TRBV20-1,few,TRBJ1-3,CSASARGRGNTIYF,TGCAGTGCTAGTGCCAGGGGGCGCGGAAACACCATATATTTT
NA,TRBV20-1,few,TRBJ2-1,CSARDEGGTAYNEQFF,TGCAGTGCTAGAGATGAAGGCGGGACCGCCTACAATGAGCAGTTCTTC
NA,TRBV14,many,TRBJ1-1,CASSQEPGKAFF,TGTGCCAGCAGCCAAGAGCCGGGGAAAGCTTTCTTT
NA,TRBV29-1,few,TRBJ1-2,CSVRTAGGYGYTF,TGCAGCGTTCGGACAGCCGGGGGCTATGGCTACACCTTC
NA,TRBV4-1,NA,TRBJ1-1,CASSPFHMTVEAFF,TGCGCCAGCAGCCCATTCCATATGACAGTAGAAGCTTTCTTT
NA,TRBV19,NA,TRBJ2-1,CASSGVSYNEQFF,TGTGCCAGTAGTGGCGTTTCCTACAATGAGCAGTTCTTC
TRBD1,TRBV29-1,few,TRBJ1-2,CSVGAQGASTRYGYTF,TGCAGCGTTGGGGCCCAGGGGGCCTCGACGAGGTATGGCTACACCTTC
NA,TRBV2,few,TRBJ2-7,CASSNRDGTYEQYF,TGTGCCAGCAGCAACCGGGACGGGACCTACGAGCAGTACTTC
NA,TRBV10-3,NA,TRBJ2-1,CAISSQGHEQFF,TGTGCCATCAGTTCACAGGGCCATGAGCAGTTCTTC
TRBD1,TRBV12-3/TRBV12-4,NA,TRBJ1-4,CASSSDRGREKLFF,TGTGCCAGCAGCTCGGACAGGGGGCGTGAAAAACTGTTTTTT